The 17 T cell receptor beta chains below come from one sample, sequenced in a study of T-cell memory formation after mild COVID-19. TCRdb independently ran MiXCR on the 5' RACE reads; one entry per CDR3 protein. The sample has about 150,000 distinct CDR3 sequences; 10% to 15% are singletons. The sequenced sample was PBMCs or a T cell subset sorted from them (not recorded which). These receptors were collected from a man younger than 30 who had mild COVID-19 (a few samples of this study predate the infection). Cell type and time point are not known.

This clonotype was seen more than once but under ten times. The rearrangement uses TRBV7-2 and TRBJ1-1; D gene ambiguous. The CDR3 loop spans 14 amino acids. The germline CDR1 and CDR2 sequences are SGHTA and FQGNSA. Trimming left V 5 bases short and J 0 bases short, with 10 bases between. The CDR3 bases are TGTGCCAGCAGCCTCTGGCGGATGAACACTGAAGCTTTCTTT. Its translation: CASSLWRMNTEAFF.

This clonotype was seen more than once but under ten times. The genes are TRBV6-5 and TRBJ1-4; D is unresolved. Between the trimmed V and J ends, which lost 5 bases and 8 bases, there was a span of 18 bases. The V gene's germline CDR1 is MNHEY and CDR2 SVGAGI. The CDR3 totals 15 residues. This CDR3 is CASSRTTPEVEKLFF. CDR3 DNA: TGTGCCAGCAGTCGGACGACACCGGAGGTCGAAAAACTGTTTTTT.

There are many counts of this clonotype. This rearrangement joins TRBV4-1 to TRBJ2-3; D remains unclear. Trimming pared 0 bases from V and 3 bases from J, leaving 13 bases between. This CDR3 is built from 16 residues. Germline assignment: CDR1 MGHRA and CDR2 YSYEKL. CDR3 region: CASSQDGPLGTDTQYF. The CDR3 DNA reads TGCGCCAGCAGCCAAGATGGCCCTCTGGGGACAGATACGCAGTATTTT.

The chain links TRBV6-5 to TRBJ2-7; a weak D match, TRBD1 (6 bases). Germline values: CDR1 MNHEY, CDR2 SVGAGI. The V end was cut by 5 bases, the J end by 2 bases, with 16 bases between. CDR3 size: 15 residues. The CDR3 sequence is CASSPYPRGTYEQYF. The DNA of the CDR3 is TGTGCCAGCAGTCCATACCCCAGGGGCACCTACGAGCAGTACTTC.

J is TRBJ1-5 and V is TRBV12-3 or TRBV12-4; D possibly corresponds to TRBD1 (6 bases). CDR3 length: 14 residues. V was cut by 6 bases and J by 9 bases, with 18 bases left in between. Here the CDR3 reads CASRYTGTHRPQHF. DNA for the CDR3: TGTGCCAGCAGATATACAGGGACACACCGGCCCCAGCATTTT.

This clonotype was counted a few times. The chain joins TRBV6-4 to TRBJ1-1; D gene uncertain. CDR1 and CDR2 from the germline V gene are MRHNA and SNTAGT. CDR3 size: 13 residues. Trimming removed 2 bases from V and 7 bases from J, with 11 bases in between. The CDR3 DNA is TGTGCCAGCAGTGACGGGGAGGGATTTGAAGCTTTCTTT. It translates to CASSDGEGFEAFF.

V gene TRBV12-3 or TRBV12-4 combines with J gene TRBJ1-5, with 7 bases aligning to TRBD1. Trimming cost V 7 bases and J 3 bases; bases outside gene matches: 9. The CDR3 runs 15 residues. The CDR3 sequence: CASTPQGGFNQPQHF. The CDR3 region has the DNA TGTGCCAGCACCCCCCAGGGGGGCTTCAATCAGCCCCAGCATTTT.

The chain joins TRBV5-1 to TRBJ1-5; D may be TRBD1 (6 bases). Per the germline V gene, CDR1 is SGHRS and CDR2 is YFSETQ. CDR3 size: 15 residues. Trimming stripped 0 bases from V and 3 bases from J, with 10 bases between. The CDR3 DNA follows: TGCGCCAGCAGCTTGGCAGGGGTGCCCAATCAGCCCCAGCATTTT. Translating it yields CASSLAGVPNQPQHF.

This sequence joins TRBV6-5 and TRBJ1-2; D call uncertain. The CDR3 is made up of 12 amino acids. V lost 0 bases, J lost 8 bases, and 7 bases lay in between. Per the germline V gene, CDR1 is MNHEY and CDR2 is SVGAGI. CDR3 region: CASSYSGRGYTF. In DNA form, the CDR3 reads TGTGCCAGCAGTTACTCGGGGAGGGGCTACACCTTC.

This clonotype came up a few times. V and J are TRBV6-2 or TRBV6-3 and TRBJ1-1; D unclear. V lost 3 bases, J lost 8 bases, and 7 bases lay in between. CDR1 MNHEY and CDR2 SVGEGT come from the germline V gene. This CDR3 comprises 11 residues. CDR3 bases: TGTGCCAGCAGTTATCATGGCGAAGCTTTCTTT. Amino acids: CASSYHGEAFF.

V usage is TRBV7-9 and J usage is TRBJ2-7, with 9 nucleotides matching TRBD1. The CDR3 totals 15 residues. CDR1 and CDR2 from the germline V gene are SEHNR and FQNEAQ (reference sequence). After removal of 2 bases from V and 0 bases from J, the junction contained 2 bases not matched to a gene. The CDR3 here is CASSLWGQGSYEQYF. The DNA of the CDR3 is TGTGCCAGCAGCTTATGGGGACAGGGCTCCTACGAGCAGTACTTC. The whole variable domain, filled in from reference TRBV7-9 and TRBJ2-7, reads DTGVSQNPRHKITKRGQNVTFRCDPISEHNRLYWYRQTLGQGPEFLTYFQNEAQLEKSRLLSDRFSAERPKGSFSTLEIQRTEQGDSAMYLCASSLWGQGSYEQYFGPGTRLTVT.

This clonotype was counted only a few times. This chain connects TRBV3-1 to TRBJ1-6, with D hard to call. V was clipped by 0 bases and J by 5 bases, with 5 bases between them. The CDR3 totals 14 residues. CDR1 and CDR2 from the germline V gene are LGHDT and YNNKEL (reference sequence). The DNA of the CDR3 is TGTGCCAGCAGCCAAGAGCTAAATAATTCACCCCTCCACTTT. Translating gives CASSQELNNSPLHF. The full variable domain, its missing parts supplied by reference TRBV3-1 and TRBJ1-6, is DTAVSQTPKYLVTQMGNDKSIKCEQNLGHDTMYWYKQDSKKFLKIMFSYNNKELIINETVPNRFSPKSPDKAHLNLHINSLELGDSAVYFCASSQELNNSPLHFGNGTRLTVT.

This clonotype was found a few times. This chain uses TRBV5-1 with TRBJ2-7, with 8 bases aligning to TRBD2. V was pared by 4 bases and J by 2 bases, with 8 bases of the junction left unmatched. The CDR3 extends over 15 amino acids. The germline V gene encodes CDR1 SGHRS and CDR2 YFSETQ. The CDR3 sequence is CASSPDAGGTYEQYF. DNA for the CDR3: TGCGCCAGCAGCCCGGATGCGGGGGGTACCTACGAGCAGTACTTC.

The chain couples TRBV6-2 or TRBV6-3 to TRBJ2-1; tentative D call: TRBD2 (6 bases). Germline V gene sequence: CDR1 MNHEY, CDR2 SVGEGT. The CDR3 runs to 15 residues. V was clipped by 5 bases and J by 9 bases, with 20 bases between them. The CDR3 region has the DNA TGTGCCAGCAGTCGCTCCGGGACTCCCCTCCGTGAGCAGTTCTTC. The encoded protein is CASSRSGTPLREQFF.

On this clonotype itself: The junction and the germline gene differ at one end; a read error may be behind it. The CDR3 sequence: CDSSLGTADLGNTIYF. The CDR3 nucleotides are TGTGACAGCAGTTTGGGGACCGCAGACCTAGGAAACACCATATATTTT. The chain is built from TRBV28 and TRBJ1-3; a possible D gene is TRBD1 (5 bases). Germline CDR1 and CDR2: MDHEN and SYDVKM. This CDR3 comprises 16 residues.

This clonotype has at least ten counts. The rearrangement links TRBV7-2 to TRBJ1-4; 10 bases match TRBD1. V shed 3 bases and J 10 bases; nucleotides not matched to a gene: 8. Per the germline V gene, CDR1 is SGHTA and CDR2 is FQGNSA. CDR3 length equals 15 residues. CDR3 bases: TGTGCCAGCAGCTTTTTAGGGACAGGGGAGAGAAAACTGTTTTTT. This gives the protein CASSFLGTGERKLFF.

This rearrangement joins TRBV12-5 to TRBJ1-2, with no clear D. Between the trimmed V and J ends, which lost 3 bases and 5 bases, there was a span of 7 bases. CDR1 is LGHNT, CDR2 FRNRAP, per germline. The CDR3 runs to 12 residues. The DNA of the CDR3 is TGTGCTAGTGGTTTTCAGGATTATGGCTACACCTTC. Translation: CASGFQDYGYTF.